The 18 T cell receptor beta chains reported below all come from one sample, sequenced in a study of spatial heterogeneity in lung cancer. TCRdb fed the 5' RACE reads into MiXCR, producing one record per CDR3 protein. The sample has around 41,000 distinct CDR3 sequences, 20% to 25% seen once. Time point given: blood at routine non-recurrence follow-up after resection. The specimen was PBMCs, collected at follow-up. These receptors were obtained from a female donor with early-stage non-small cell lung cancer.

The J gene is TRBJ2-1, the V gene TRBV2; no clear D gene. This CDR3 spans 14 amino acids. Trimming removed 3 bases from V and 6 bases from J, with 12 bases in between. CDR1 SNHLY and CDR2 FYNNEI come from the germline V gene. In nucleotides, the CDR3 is TGTGCCAGCAGTGAGGGTCTACGGTCCAATGAGCAGTTCTTC. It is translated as CASSEGLRSNEQFF.

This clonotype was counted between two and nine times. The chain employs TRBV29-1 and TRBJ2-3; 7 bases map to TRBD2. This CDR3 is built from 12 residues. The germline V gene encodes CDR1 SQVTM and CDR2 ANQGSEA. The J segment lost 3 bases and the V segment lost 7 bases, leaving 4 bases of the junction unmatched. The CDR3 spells CSANSGTDTQYF. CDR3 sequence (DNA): TGCAGCGCCAATAGCGGGACAGATACGCAGTATTTT.

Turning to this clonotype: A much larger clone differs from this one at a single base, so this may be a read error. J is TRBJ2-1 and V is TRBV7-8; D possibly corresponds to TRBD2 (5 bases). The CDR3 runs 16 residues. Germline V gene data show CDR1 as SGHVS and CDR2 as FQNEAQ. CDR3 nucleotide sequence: TGTGCCAGCAGCGAAAAGAGCGGACGGCTTTACAATGTGCAGTTCTTC. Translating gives CASSEKSGRLYNVQFF.

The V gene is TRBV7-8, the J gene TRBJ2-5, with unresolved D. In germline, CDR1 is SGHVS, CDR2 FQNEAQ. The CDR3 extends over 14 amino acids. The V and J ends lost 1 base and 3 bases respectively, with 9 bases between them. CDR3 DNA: TGTGCCAGCAGCTTAGGGTCTAGGGAAGAGACCCAGTACTTC. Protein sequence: CASSLGSREETQYF.

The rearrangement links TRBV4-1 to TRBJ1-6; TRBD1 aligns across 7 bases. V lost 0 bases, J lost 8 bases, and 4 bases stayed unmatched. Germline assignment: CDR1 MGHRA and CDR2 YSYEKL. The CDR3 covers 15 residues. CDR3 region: CASSQDRDSYSPLHF. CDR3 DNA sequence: TGCGCCAGCAGCCAAGATCGGGACAGCTATTCACCCCTCCACTTT.

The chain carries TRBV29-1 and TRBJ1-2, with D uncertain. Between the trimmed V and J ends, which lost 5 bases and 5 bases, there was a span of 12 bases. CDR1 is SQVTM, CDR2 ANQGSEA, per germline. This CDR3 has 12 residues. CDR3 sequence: CSVTETQYGYTF. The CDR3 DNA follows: TGCAGCGTTACCGAAACACAGTATGGCTACACCTTC.

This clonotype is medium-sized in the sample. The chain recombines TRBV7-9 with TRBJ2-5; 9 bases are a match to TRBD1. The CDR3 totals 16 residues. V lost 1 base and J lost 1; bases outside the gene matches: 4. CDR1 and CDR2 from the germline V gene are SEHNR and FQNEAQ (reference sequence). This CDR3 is CASSLETGGTQETQYF. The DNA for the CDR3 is TGTGCCAGCAGCTTAGAGACAGGGGGGACCCAAGAGACCCAGTACTTC.

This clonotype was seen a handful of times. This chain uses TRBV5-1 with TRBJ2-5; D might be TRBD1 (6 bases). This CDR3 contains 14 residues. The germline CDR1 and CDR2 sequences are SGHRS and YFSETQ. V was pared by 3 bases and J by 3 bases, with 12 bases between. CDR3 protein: CASSWSYREETQYF. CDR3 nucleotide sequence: TGCGCCAGCAGCTGGTCCTACAGGGAAGAGACCCAGTACTTC.

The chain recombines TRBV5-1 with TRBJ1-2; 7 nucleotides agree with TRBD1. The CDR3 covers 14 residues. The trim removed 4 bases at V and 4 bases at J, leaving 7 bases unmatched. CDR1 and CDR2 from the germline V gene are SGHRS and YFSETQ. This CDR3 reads CASSPGGGSYGYTF. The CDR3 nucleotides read TGCGCCAGCAGCCCGGGAGGGGGCAGCTATGGCTACACCTTC.

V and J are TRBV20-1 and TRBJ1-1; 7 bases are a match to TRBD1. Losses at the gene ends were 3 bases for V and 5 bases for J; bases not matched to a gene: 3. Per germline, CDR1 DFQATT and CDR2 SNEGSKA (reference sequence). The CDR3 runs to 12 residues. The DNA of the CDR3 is TGCAGTGCTAGGGTACAGGGGACTGAAGCTTTCTTT. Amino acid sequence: CSARVQGTEAFF.

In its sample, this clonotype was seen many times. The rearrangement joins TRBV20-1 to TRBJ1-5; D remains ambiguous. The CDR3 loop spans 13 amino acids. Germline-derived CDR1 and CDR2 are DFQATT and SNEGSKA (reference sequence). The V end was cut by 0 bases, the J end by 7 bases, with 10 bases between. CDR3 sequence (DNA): TGCAGTGCTAGAGATGTCCCAGGACAGCCCCAGCATTTT. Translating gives CSARDVPGQPQHF.

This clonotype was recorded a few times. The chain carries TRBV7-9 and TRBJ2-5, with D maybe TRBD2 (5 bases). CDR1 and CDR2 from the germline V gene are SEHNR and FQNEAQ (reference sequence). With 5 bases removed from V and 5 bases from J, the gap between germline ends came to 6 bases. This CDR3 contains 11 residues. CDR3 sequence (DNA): TGTGCCAGCAGCCCGGGGGAGACCCAGTACTTC. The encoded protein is CASSPGETQYF. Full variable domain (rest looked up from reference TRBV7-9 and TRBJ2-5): DTGVSQNPRHKITKRGQNVTFRCDPISEHNRLYWYRQTLGQGPEFLTYFQNEAQLEKSRLLSDRFSAERPKGSFSTLEIQRTEQGDSAMYLCASSPGETQYFGPGTRLLVL.

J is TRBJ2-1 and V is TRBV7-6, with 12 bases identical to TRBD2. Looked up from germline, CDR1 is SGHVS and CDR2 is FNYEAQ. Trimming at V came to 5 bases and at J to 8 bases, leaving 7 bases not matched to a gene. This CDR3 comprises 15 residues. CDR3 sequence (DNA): TGTGCCAGCAGCCCCTCTAGCGGGAGGGCCTATGAGCAGTTCTTC. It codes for CASSPSSGRAYEQFF.

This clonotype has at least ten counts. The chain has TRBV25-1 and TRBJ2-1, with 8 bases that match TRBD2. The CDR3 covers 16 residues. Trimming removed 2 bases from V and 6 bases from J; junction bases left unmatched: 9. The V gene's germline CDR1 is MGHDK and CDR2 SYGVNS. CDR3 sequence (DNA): TGTGCCAGCAGTGAAAACCGACTAGCGCTTTTCAATGAGCAGTTCTTC. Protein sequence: CASSENRLALFNEQFF. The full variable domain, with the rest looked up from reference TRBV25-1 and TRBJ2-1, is EADIYQTPRYLVIGTGKKITLECSQTMGHDKMYWYQQDPGMELHLIHYSYGVNSTEKGDLSSESTVSRIRTEHFPLTLESARPSHTSQYLCASSENRLALFNEQFFGPGTRLTVL.

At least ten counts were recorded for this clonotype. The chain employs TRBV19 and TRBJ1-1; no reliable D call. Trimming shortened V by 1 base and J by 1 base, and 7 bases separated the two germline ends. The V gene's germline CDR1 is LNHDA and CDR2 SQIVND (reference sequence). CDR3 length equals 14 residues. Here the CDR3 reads CASSIAWGNTEAFF. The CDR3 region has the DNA TGTGCCAGTAGTATAGCCTGGGGGAACACTGAAGCTTTCTTT.

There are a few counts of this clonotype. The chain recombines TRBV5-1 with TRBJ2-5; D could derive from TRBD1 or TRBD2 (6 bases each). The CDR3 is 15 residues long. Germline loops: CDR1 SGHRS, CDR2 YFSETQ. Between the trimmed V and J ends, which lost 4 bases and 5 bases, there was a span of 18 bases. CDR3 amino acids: CASSPRGPNGETQYF. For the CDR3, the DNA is TGCGCCAGCAGCCCTCGGGGGCCCAATGGCGAGACCCAGTACTTC.

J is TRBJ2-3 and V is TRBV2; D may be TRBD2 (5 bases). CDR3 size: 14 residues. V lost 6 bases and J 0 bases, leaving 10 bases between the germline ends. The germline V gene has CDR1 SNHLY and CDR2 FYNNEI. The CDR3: CASRLASSTDTQYF. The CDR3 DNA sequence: TGTGCCAGCAGGCTAGCTAGTAGCACAGATACGCAGTATTTT. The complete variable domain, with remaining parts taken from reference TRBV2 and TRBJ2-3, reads EPEVTQTPSHQVTQMGQEVILRCVPISNHLYFYWYRQILGQKVEFLVSFYNNEISEKSEIFDDQFSVERPDGSNFTLKIRSTKLEDSAMYFCASRLASSTDTQYFGPGTRLTVL.

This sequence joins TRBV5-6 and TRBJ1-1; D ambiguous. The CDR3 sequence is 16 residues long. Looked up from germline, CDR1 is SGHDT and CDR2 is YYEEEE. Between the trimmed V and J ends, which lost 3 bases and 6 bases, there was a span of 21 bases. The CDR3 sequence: CASSSLGSGFGAEAFF. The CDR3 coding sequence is TGTGCCAGCAGCTCCCTTGGTTCGGGGTTTGGGGCTGAAGCTTTCTTT.